These 27 T cell receptor beta chains were all obtained from the same sample, sequenced in a study of regulatory T cells in long-lasting Graves disease (dated by TCRdb to the early 2020s). Libraries were made using multiplex PCR. Reads for this sample came from an Illumina HiSeq 4000. TCR beta libraries were built with iRepertoire HTBI primers and Arm-PCR amplification of CDR3 regions. Using fastp at Q25 and MiXCR, TCRdb reprocessed the public reads and kept productive beta chains. Duplicate CDR3 protein sequences are folded into a single record with the most common DNA and genes. The sample table contains 400,000 to 550,000 distinct CDR3 sequences; only one count was recorded for 16% of them. The ten largest clones capture about 25% of the sample. The time point label of this sample denotes: newly diagnosed GD, antithyroid drugs for less than 3 months. RNA was extracted from PBMCs in TRIzol for both TCR sequencing and RNA sequencing.

These data also featured in a second study, about T cells in Graves' hyperthyroidism and ophthalmopathy.

The sequences come from peripheral blood mononuclear cells (PBMCs), collected at new diagnosis, from a patient treated with antithyroid drugs. All receptors come from a woman aged 18-29 years with Graves disease. Donor details come from another sample of the same person, matched by shared clones.

With respect to this clonotype: A clone one base away is much larger, so this may be a read error. V is TRBV18 and J is TRBJ2-3; TRBD1 aligns across 7 bases. The DNA end lines up better with TRBJ1-1; the J call may be wrong. CDR1 and CDR2 (germline): KGHSH, LQKENI. The CDR3 sequence is 16 residues long. In nucleotides, the CDR3 is TGTGCCAGCTCACCATACTCAGGGGGTATGGGGACTGAAGCTTTCTTT. Encoded protein: CASSPYSGGMGTEAFF.

This clonotype came up many times. The rearrangement uses TRBV2 and TRBJ2-2; D may be TRBD1 or TRBD2 (5 bases each). V shed 2 bases and J shed 2 bases, with 12 bases lying between them. CDR1 is SNHLY and CDR2 is FYNNEI in the germline V gene. The CDR3 loop spans 16 amino acids. CDR3 protein: CASSEHRDLNTGELFF. DNA for the CDR3: TGTGCCAGCAGTGAACACCGGGACCTTAACACCGGGGAGCTGTTTTTT.

This clonotype was counted between two and nine times. The chain has TRBV7-9 and TRBJ2-1, with 8 bases that match TRBD1. CDR3 length: 15 amino acids. Germline loops: CDR1 SEHNR, CDR2 FQNEAQ (reference sequence). V was clipped by 7 bases and J by 1 base; unmatched bases: 6. The DNA for the CDR3 is TGTGCCAGCAATCCCCGACAGGGGTCCTACAATGAGCAGTTCTTC. The encoded protein is CASNPRQGSYNEQFF.

This clonotype was detected many times. J is TRBJ2-3 and V is TRBV7-2, with 10 bases that match TRBD2. The CDR3 extends over 15 amino acids. Germline CDR1 is SGHTA and CDR2 is FQGNSA. V shed 7 bases, J shed 1 base, and the junction held 5 bases outside the gene matches. CDR3 in DNA: TGTGCCAGCACCATTAGCGGGAGGCGCACAGATACGCAGTATTTT. Its translation: CASTISGRRTDTQYF. The variable domain in full, completed from reference TRBV7-2 and TRBJ2-3, reads GAGVSQSPSNKVTEKGKDVELRCDPISGHTALYWYRQSLGQGLEFLIYFQGNSAPDKSGLPSDRFSAERTGGSVSTLTIQRTQQEDSAVYLCASTISGRRTDTQYFGPGTRLTVL.

This clonotype occurred many times. The V gene is TRBV10-1, the J gene TRBJ2-3, with TRBD2 matching over 15 bases. CDR3 size: 18 residues. Per germline, CDR1 WNHNN and CDR2 SYGVQD (reference sequence). V gave up 7 bases and J gave up 6 bases; unmatched junction bases: 14. This chain's CDR3 is CASNRARTSGRAYDTQYF. The CDR3 DNA follows: TGCGCCAGCAACCGAGCCCGGACTAGCGGGAGGGCCTATGATACGCAGTATTTT.

This clonotype has a handful of counts. V gene TRBV6-1 combines with J gene TRBJ1-1; TRBD1 aligns across 8 bases. The CDR3 is made up of 16 amino acids. J gave up 0 bases and V 4 bases, and 7 bases lay outside the gene matches. The germline V gene has CDR1 MNHNS and CDR2 SASEGT. This chain's CDR3 is CASSGDRPPLNTEAFF. CDR3 sequence (DNA): TGTGCCAGCAGTGGGGACAGGCCTCCCTTGAACACTGAAGCTTTCTTT.

This clonotype appeared many times. This chain joins TRBV5-5 and TRBJ1-2, with TRBD1 identical over 8 bases. Germline values: CDR1 SGHKS, CDR2 YYEKEE (reference sequence). The CDR3 loop spans 16 amino acids. The V gene end was trimmed by 1 base and the J gene end by 2 bases; junction bases not matched to a gene: 7. The CDR3 reads CASSLNLRGQNYGYTF. CDR3 DNA: TGTGCCAGCAGCTTGAATCTCAGGGGGCAGAACTATGGCTACACCTTC.

The rearrangement joins TRBV15 to TRBJ2-4, with D perhaps assigned TRBD1 or TRBD2 (5 bases each). Per germline, CDR1 LNHNV and CDR2 YYDKDF (reference sequence). The CDR3 runs 16 residues. Trimming removed 7 bases from V and 0 bases from J, with 16 bases in between. CDR3 sequence: CATTQGPAVAKNIQYF. The CDR3 DNA is TGTGCCACCACGCAGGGACCAGCGGTAGCCAAAAACATTCAGTACTTC.

This clonotype showed up just a few times. V and J are TRBV19 and TRBJ2-5; 14 nucleotides agree with TRBD2. This CDR3 spans 16 amino acids. J was trimmed by 5 bases and V by 5 bases; bases with no gene match: 7. Germline V CDR1 and CDR2: LNHDA, SQIVND (reference sequence). The CDR3 nucleotides read TGTGCCAGTAGTTCCCGACTAGCGGGAGGGCGGGAGACCCAGTACTTC. It yields the protein CASSSRLAGGRETQYF.

This clonotype has just a few counts. The chain employs TRBV6-2 or TRBV6-3 and TRBJ2-4; tentatively, D is TRBD1 (6 bases). CDR3 length: 13 amino acids. Germline-derived CDR1 and CDR2 are MNHEY and SVGEGT. V was cut by 7 bases and J by 1 base, with 8 bases left in between. The CDR3 nucleotides read TGTGCCAGCACCGACAGGGCCAAAAACATTCAGTACTTC. Amino acids: CASTDRAKNIQYF.

Ten or more counts support this clonotype. Here the CDR3 DNA reads TGCAGTGCTAGAGATATTGGACAGGGGAACACCGGGGAGCTGTTTTTT. Protein sequence: CSARDIGQGNTGELFF. V is TRBV20-1 and J is TRBJ2-2; 8 bases are shared with TRBD1. The V gene's germline CDR1 is DFQATT and CDR2 SNEGSKA (reference sequence). CDR3 length equals 16 residues. After removal of 0 bases from V and 1 base from J, the junction contained 4 bases not matched to a gene.

The chain couples TRBV4-2 to TRBJ2-1; 7 bases agree with TRBD2. The ends lost 3 bases at V and 4 bases at J; junction bases unmatched: 12. The CDR3 loop spans 17 amino acids. Germline V gene data show CDR1 as LGHNA and CDR2 as YNFKEQ. CDR3: CASSQIPSGGTYNEQFF. CDR3 in DNA: TGTGCCAGCAGCCAGATCCCTAGCGGAGGGACGTACAATGAGCAGTTCTTC.

This clonotype was detected only a few times. The chain couples TRBV27 to TRBJ2-5; 12 bases agree with TRBD2. This CDR3 has 16 residues. Germline V gives CDR1 MNHEY, CDR2 SMNVEV (reference sequence). The V and J ends lost 5 bases and 3 bases, in that order; junction bases with no gene match: 7. The CDR3 here is CASSPWTSGIEETQYF. DNA for the CDR3: TGTGCCAGCAGTCCCTGGACTAGCGGGATTGAAGAGACCCAGTACTTC.

This clonotype was seen many times. This chain uses TRBV28 with TRBJ2-5, with 13 bases matching TRBD2. J lost 1 base, V lost 4 bases, and 3 bases had no gene match. CDR1 and CDR2 (germline): MDHEN, SYDVKM. This CDR3 region has 16 residues. CDR3 in DNA: TGTGCCAGCAGTTCACGGACTAGCGGGAGCCAAGAGACCCAGTACTTC. Amino acids: CASSSRTSGSQETQYF.

This clonotype was observed many times. V and J are TRBV28 and TRBJ1-4; D remains ambiguous. The ends were cut back, 4 bases at V and 6 bases at J, with 12 bases in the middle. Germline CDR1 MDHEN, CDR2 SYDVKM. The CDR3 is made up of 14 amino acids. The CDR3 here is CASSSLTGDEKLFF. As DNA, the CDR3 is TGTGCCAGCAGTTCTCTGACTGGGGATGAAAAACTGTTTTTT.

This clonotype was counted many times. The chain joins TRBV10-3 to TRBJ1-4, with a weak D call TRBD1 (5 bases). CDR1 is ENHRY and CDR2 is SYGVKD in the germline V gene. The CDR3 runs to 13 residues. Trimming left V 10 bases short and J 5 bases short, with 14 bases between. CDR3 in amino acids: CATTTSGNEKLFF. CDR3 sequence (DNA): TGTGCCACCACTACATCAGGGAATGAAAAACTGTTTTTT.

This clonotype was recorded many times. The rearrangement links TRBV28 to TRBJ1-3; D not certain. Germline V gene data show CDR1 as MDHEN and CDR2 as SYDVKM. Trimming pared 3 bases from V and 1 base from J, leaving 13 bases between. The CDR3 totals 16 residues. CDR3 sequence (DNA): TGTGCCAGCAGTTTGGTGGTTGGACTGTCTGGAAACACCATATATTTT. Encoded protein: CASSLVVGLSGNTIYF.

This clonotype was seen only a few times. V and J are TRBV10-2 and TRBJ2-7; a possible D gene is TRBD2 (6 bases). The V end lost 6 bases, the J end lost 2 bases, and 20 bases lay between the germline ends. The germline V gene has CDR1 WSHSY and CDR2 SAAADI. The CDR3 covers 16 residues. CDR3 protein: CASRDLLGGITYEQYF. In nucleotides, the CDR3 is TGCGCCAGCAGGGACCTTCTCGGGGGTATAACCTACGAGCAGTACTTC.

This clonotype has more than one count but fewer than ten. This chain links TRBV6-5 with TRBJ2-2; D not certain. Germline V gene data show CDR1 as MNHEY and CDR2 as SVGAGI. The CDR3 is made up of 14 amino acids. V was pared by 3 bases and J by 0 bases, with 5 bases between. This chain's CDR3 is CASSYRANTGELFF. CDR3 bases: TGTGCCAGCAGTTATAGGGCGAACACCGGGGAGCTGTTTTTT.

In its sample, this clonotype was seen many times. The rearrangement links TRBV20-1 to TRBJ1-2; weak D call: TRBD1 (5 bases). Trimming shortened V by 3 bases and J by 2 bases, and 13 bases separated the two germline ends. Germline loops: CDR1 DFQATT, CDR2 SNEGSKA (reference sequence). The CDR3 has 14 residues. CDR3 DNA: TGCAGTGCTAGCTTCCTTCGGGGGAACTATGGCTACACCTTC. Translating gives CSASFLRGNYGYTF.

This clonotype was seen at least ten times. The chain is built from TRBV3-1 and TRBJ1-5; possible D gene TRBD1, 5 bases. V gave up 2 bases and J gave up 3 bases, with 11 bases separating them. The germline CDR1 and CDR2 sequences are LGHDT and YNNKEL (reference sequence). This CDR3 has 15 residues. The CDR3 DNA follows: TGTGCCAGCAGCCAACATGAGGGGTACAATCAGCCCCAGCATTTT. This gives the protein CASSQHEGYNQPQHF.

This clonotype has only a few counts. The J gene is TRBJ2-7, the V gene TRBV20-1; D gene unclear. The CDR3 consists of 11 residues. V lost 3 bases, J lost 4 bases, and 7 bases lay in between. Germline lookup yields CDR1 DFQATT and CDR2 SNEGSKA (reference sequence). The CDR3 is CSASGAYEQYF. CDR3 nucleotide sequence: TGCAGTGCTAGTGGAGCTTACGAGCAGTACTTC.

This clonotype was detected only a few times. V usage is TRBV6-2 or TRBV6-3 and J usage is TRBJ2-1, with D possibly TRBD2 on 6 matching bases. Germline-derived CDR1 and CDR2 are MNHEY and SVGEGT. The germline V and J ends were trimmed by 2 bases and 7 bases, with 18 bases remaining between them. The CDR3 is 16 amino acids. CDR3 residues: CASSYHAWERVNEQFF. The CDR3 DNA reads as TGTGCCAGCAGTTACCATGCCTGGGAGCGGGTGAATGAGCAGTTCTTC.

This clonotype was counted ten times or more. V usage is TRBV20-1 and J usage is TRBJ2-1, with TRBD1 as a possible D gene (6 bases). The CDR3 is 15 amino acids. V was pared by 6 bases and J by 3 bases, with 18 bases between. Germline-derived CDR1 and CDR2 are DFQATT and SNEGSKA (reference sequence). The CDR3 coding sequence is TGCAGTGCAACAGGGCATGCCCGGGGCTACAATGAGCAGTTCTTC. This gives the protein CSATGHARGYNEQFF.

This clonotype was counted between two and nine times. The chain carries TRBV30 and TRBJ2-5, with 10 nucleotides matching TRBD1. V lost 5 bases and J lost 2; bases outside the gene matches: 11. Germline lookup yields CDR1 GTSNPN and CDR2 SVGIG (reference sequence). The CDR3 is 16 residues long. The CDR3 DNA follows: TGTGCCTGGGCTACACCGGGACAGGGGAGACAAGAGACCCAGTACTTC. It specifies CAWATPGQGRQETQYF.

V and J are TRBV4-3 and TRBJ2-7; D might be TRBD1 (5 bases). Germline CDR1 is LGHNA and CDR2 is YSLEER. This CDR3 has 13 residues. V was clipped by 0 bases and J by 5 bases, with 8 bases between them. CDR3 in DNA: TGCGCCAGCAGCCAAGATGAAGGGGACGAGCAGTACTTC. This encodes CASSQDEGDEQYF.

Ten or more counts support this clonotype. The chain carries TRBV12-3 or TRBV12-4 and TRBJ1-1, with TRBD1 identical over 7 bases. The CDR3 length is 15 residues. V trimming: 5 bases; J trimming: 6 bases; junction bases outside the gene matches: 12. The CDR3, as DNA: TGTGCCAGCAGTAGGAGACAGGGAAGGATCCCTGAAGCTTTCTTT. Protein product: CASSRRQGRIPEAFF.